This T cell receptor beta chain was obtained from a study of blood T cell repertoires in COVID-19. About the study: Sample material is recorded as cDNA or gDNA derived from T cells, B-cell-depleted T cells, or PBMCs.

The V gene lost 2 bases and the J gene lost 4 bases, with 12 bases spanning the gap. The CDR3 contains 15 residues. Looked up from germline, CDR1 is ENHRY and CDR2 is SYGVKD. Under the authors' procedure: The assay estimated nucleated cells by amplifying reference gene primers. Clones were read by immunoSEQ multiplex PCR, and TCRdb kept only the in-frame ones, dropping some. D and trimming come from the DNA, and the V and J calls and clone size come from that table. Of 100,000 to 120,000 clones in the sample, around four fifths were seen once. Source material: peripheral blood. The chain uses TRBV10-3 and TRBJ2-1, with D tentatively TRBD1 (6 bases). This TCR derives from a woman aged 70-85 years with acute or convalescent COVID-19. The DNA of the CDR3 is TGTGCCATCAGTGAGACGGACAGTCCTTACAATGAGCAGTTCTTC. Translation gives CAISETDSPYNEQFF.